These 24 T cell receptor beta chains share one sample of origin, sequenced in a study of T cells after yellow fever vaccination (dated by TCRdb to the late 2010s). The label giving this sample's treatment or condition can be read as: live attenuated yellow fever vaccine strain. To prepare the library, 5' RACE was applied. The sequencer listed for this sample is Illumina HiSeq 2500. The public reads were quality trimmed at Q25 with fastp and then assembled into clones with MiXCR by TCRdb, keeping productive beta chains. Rows matching on CDR3 protein sequence are summarized as one entry with the most common DNA and genes. The sample profile shows 60,000 to 85,000 distinct CDR3 sequences; over 6% of them were found once. The biggest ten clones account for about 40% of the sample. The starting material was CD8+ T cells sorted from PBMCs, obtained more than 35 days after the first yellow fever vaccination. Every receptor here comes from a man aged 18-30 years who received the YFV17D yellow fever vaccine.

This clonotype has only a few counts. One end of the junction is discordant with germline, which a read error may explain. The CDR3 is CASSLEAHVLTF. The CDR3, as DNA: TGTGCCAGCAGTTTAGAGGCCCACGTCCTGACTTTC. The chain joins TRBV12-3 or TRBV12-4 to TRBJ2-6; D gene uncertain. This CDR3 has 12 residues.

This clonotype was detected only a few times. The J gene is TRBJ1-2, the V gene TRBV19; D may be TRBD1 (5 bases). The CDR3 has 16 residues. V was cut by 5 bases and J by 1 base, with 17 bases left in between. CDR1 and CDR2 (germline): LNHDA, SQIVND (reference sequence). The CDR3 spells CASSPMRGEDNYGYTF. CDR3 nucleotide sequence: TGTGCCAGTAGTCCGATGCGGGGGGAGGATAACTATGGCTACACCTTC.

This chain links TRBV5-1 with TRBJ2-7; D possibly matches TRBD1 or TRBD2 (6 bases each). The CDR3 runs 13 residues. V was trimmed by 3 bases and J by 3 bases, leaving 10 bases between them. Germline values: CDR1 SGHRS, CDR2 YFSETQ. CDR3 in amino acids: CASSSGAGYEQYF. For the CDR3, the DNA is TGCGCCAGCAGCTCGGGGGCTGGCTACGAGCAGTACTTC.

This clonotype was observed at least ten times. The chain links TRBV5-1 to TRBJ1-1; perhaps TRBD1 as D (6 bases). This CDR3 spans 17 amino acids. In germline, CDR1 is SGHRS, CDR2 YFSETQ. V was pared by 1 base and J by 0 bases, with 16 bases between. CDR3 nucleotides: TGCGCCAGCAGCTTGCGGGGGGGCGCCGGTGTGAACACTGAAGCTTTCTTT. It specifies CASSLRGGAGVNTEAFF.

At least ten counts were recorded for this clonotype. The V gene is TRBV4-2, the J gene TRBJ2-7; D gene ambiguous. V gave up 0 bases and J gave up 2 bases, with 8 bases separating them. This CDR3 has 14 amino acids. Germline CDR1 reads LGHNA; CDR2 reads YNFKEQ. CDR3 residues: CASSQEVPTYEQYF. CDR3 nucleotide sequence: TGTGCCAGCAGCCAAGAGGTCCCAACCTACGAGCAGTACTTC.

The genes are TRBV29-1 and TRBJ1-1, with unresolved D. The CDR3 totals 11 residues. The germline CDR1 and CDR2 sequences are SQVTM and ANQGSEA. The ends were cut back, 4 bases at V and 7 bases at J, with 10 bases in the middle. The CDR3: CSVVSGIEAFF. CDR3 nucleotide sequence: TGCAGCGTTGTGTCGGGGATTGAAGCTTTCTTT. The entire variable domain, with the rest obtained from reference TRBV29-1 and TRBJ1-1, is as follows: SAVISQKPSRDICQRGTSLTIQCQVDSQVTMMFWYRQQPGQSLTLIATANQGSEATYESGFVIDKFPISRPNLTFSTLTVSNMSPEDSSIYLCSVVSGIEAFFGQGTRLTVV.

This clonotype was counted at least ten times. The chain couples TRBV15 to TRBJ2-1, with D possibly being TRBD1 (5 bases). This CDR3 is 16 amino acids long. V was pared by 0 bases and J by 3 bases, with 12 bases between. From germline, CDR1 is LNHNV and CDR2 YYDKDF (reference sequence). The CDR3 region has the DNA TGTGCCACCAGCAGAGATAGGGGAACAGGCTACAATGAGCAGTTCTTC. This codes for CATSRDRGTGYNEQFF.

There are many counts of this clonotype. The V and J genes are TRBV20-1 and TRBJ2-3; TRBD2 agrees at 11 bases. J lost 3 bases, V lost 0 bases, and 11 bases had no gene match. The CDR3 covers 18 residues. Germline CDR1 is DFQATT and CDR2 is SNEGSKA (reference sequence). CDR3 protein: CSARDSSGGDLLTDTQYF. CDR3 bases: TGCAGTGCTAGAGATAGTAGCGGGGGGGATCTACTAACAGATACGCAGTATTTT.

This clonotype has at least ten counts. V gene TRBV7-6 combines with J gene TRBJ2-1, with D possibly being TRBD1 or TRBD2 (5 bases each). V dropped 3 bases and J dropped 5 bases, with 11 bases sitting between them. CDR1 is SGHVS and CDR2 is FNYEAQ in the germline V gene. This CDR3 contains 14 residues. CDR3 bases: TGTGCCAGCAGCTTGGGGGAACCTAACAATGAGCAGTTCTTC. Protein product: CASSLGEPNNEQFF.

This clonotype was seen many times. The rearrangement joins TRBV4-3 to TRBJ1-2; maybe TRBD1 (6 bases). The CDR3 consists of 13 residues. Trimming cost V 3 bases and J 7 bases, with 12 bases left between them. The germline CDR1 and CDR2 sequences are LGHNA and YSLEER. In DNA form, the CDR3 reads TGCGCCAGCAGCCAGACGGGGGGCGGTGGCTACACCTTC. This sequence encodes CASSQTGGGGYTF.

This clonotype was observed a few times. V gene TRBV9 combines with J gene TRBJ2-5; D uncertain. The germline V and J ends were trimmed by 0 bases and 5 bases, with 8 bases remaining between them. Germline V CDR1 and CDR2: SGDLS, YYNGEE. The CDR3 runs 13 residues. The CDR3 is CASSVVLGETQYF. DNA for the CDR3: TGTGCCAGCAGCGTAGTTCTGGGGGAGACCCAGTACTTC.

The rearrangement uses TRBV5-1 and TRBJ2-1; the match to TRBD2 covers 12 bases. Germline trimming cut 7 bases from V and 8 bases from J; bases unmatched to any gene: 10. Germline V gene lookup returns CDR1 SGHRS and CDR2 YFSETQ. This CDR3 is 15 amino acids long. CDR3 residues: CASELSSGGADEQFF. The CDR3 DNA sequence: TGCGCCAGCGAACTGTCTAGCGGGGGGGCCGATGAGCAGTTCTTC.

This clonotype was seen at least ten times. The V call is TRBV3-1, the J call TRBJ2-3, with 11 bases aligning to TRBD2. Germline loops: CDR1 LGHDT, CDR2 YNNKEL (reference sequence). Germline trimming cut 0 bases from V and 2 bases from J; bases unmatched to any gene: 4. CDR3 length: 17 amino acids. The CDR3 protein is CASSQDLLAGDTDTQYF. In DNA form, the CDR3 reads TGTGCCAGCAGCCAAGATTTACTAGCGGGGGACACAGATACGCAGTATTTT.

This clonotype has ten or more counts. This sequence joins TRBV7-9 and TRBJ1-6; 7 bases align to TRBD1. Germline V lookup: CDR1 SEHNR, CDR2 FQNEAQ (reference sequence). J was trimmed by 7 bases and V by 5 bases; bases with no gene match: 5. The CDR3 length is 14 residues. CDR3 loop: CASSLGQINSPLHF. DNA of the CDR3: TGTGCCAGCAGCCTGGGACAGATAAATTCACCCCTCCACTTT.

This clonotype was seen ten or more times. J is TRBJ2-5 and V is TRBV3-1; D gene ambiguous. Trimming stripped 3 bases from V and 7 bases from J, with 12 bases between. CDR1 is LGHDT and CDR2 is YNNKEL in the germline V gene (reference sequence). The CDR3 is 13 residues long. The CDR3 coding sequence is TGTGCCAGCAGCCATGCAACCGCCGGGACCCAGTACTTC. It yields the protein CASSHATAGTQYF.

This clonotype was seen a few times. The chain employs TRBV11-3 and TRBJ1-1; no clear D gene. The CDR3 has 13 amino acids. The germline CDR1 and CDR2 sequences are SGHNT and YENEEA. Trimming left V 1 base short and J 5 bases short, with 8 bases between. The CDR3 coding sequence is TGTGCCAGCAGCTTAGCCAGAGCAACTGAAGCTTTCTTT. It specifies CASSLARATEAFF. The full variable domain, rest sourced from reference TRBV11-3 and TRBJ1-1, is EAGVVQSPRYKIIEKKQPVAFWCNPISGHNTLYWYLQNLGQGPELLIRYENEEAVDDSQLPKDRFSAERLKGVDSTLKIQPAELGDSAVYLCASSLARATEAFFGQGTRLTVV.

In this sample, this clonotype turned up many times. The J gene is TRBJ1-1, the V gene TRBV7-9, with TRBD1 as a possible D gene (6 bases). V lost 3 bases, J lost 10 bases, and 15 bases lay in between. CDR1 SEHNR and CDR2 FQNEAQ come from the germline V gene (reference sequence). This CDR3 spans 13 amino acids. CDR3 region: CASSLANRDLAFF. CDR3 DNA: TGTGCCAGCAGCTTGGCAAACAGGGACTTAGCTTTCTTT. The whole variable domain, filled in from reference TRBV7-9 and TRBJ1-1, reads DTGVSQNPRHKITKRGQNVTFRCDPISEHNRLYWYRQTLGQGPEFLTYFQNEAQLEKSRLLSDRFSAERPKGSFSTLEIQRTEQGDSAMYLCASSLANRDLAFFGQGTRLTVV.

This clonotype was counted only a few times. The CDR3 region is CASSALAGGPYNEQFF. The CDR3, as DNA: TGTGCCAGCAGCGCCTTAGCGGGGGGGCCCTACAATGAGCAGTTCTTC. The chain has TRBV7-8 and TRBJ2-1, with 11 bases aligning to TRBD2. The trim removed 5 bases at V and 2 bases at J, leaving 5 bases unmatched. Germline V CDR1 and CDR2: SGHVS, FQNEAQ. The CDR3 is made up of 16 amino acids.

This clonotype was recorded at least ten times. The chain carries TRBV7-6 and TRBJ2-7, with 10 bases matching TRBD1. The CDR3 is 15 residues long. Trimming cost V 4 bases and J 4 bases; bases outside gene matches: 7. Germline CDR1 and CDR2: SGHVS and FNYEAQ. CDR3 in amino acids: CASSSGTGAGYEQYF. In DNA, the CDR3 is TGTGCCAGCAGCTCCGGGACAGGGGCTGGATACGAGCAGTACTTC.

Concerning this clonotype itself: It may be a read error: a sequence one base away is much more abundant. The chain has TRBV7-2 and TRBJ2-2, with TRBD2 matching 12 bases. Per germline, CDR1 SGHTA and CDR2 FQGNSA. CDR3 length: 16 residues. For the CDR3, the DNA is TGTGTCAGCAGCTCTAGCGGGGGGGCGGACACCGGGGAGCTGTTTTTT. This translates into CVSSSSGGADTGELFF.

Only a few counts were recorded for this clonotype. This rearrangement joins TRBV27 to TRBJ2-7; D may be TRBD2 (5 bases). In germline, CDR1 is MNHEY, CDR2 SMNVEV (reference sequence). Between the trimmed V and J ends, which lost 6 bases and 6 bases, there was a span of 18 bases. The CDR3 is 14 residues long. CDR3 bases: TGTGCCAGCAGCACAAAGGGAGCTTTTCTCGAGCAGTACTTC. It is translated as CASSTKGAFLEQYF.

This clonotype has at least ten counts. This chain links TRBV7-2 with TRBJ1-2; 7 bases agree with TRBD1. The junction had 6 bases not matched to a gene; V was cut back by 4 bases and J by 4 bases. CDR3 length: 14 residues. The V gene's germline CDR1 is SGHTA and CDR2 FQGNSA. The CDR3 nucleotides are TGTGCCAGCAGCTCCCTGACAGGGTTCTATGGCTACACCTTC. As protein: CASSSLTGFYGYTF.

This clonotype was seen only a few times. The chain joins TRBV27 to TRBJ1-4, with a tentative D call TRBD1 (5 bases). Trimming took off 8 bases at V and 7 bases at J, with 17 bases between the two ends. Germline CDR1 and CDR2: MNHEY and SMNVEV (reference sequence). This CDR3 contains 14 residues. The CDR3 DNA sequence: TGTGCCAGCGCCTTAACAGGTGCGAGTGAAAAACTGTTTTTT. Protein: CASALTGASEKLFF.

This clonotype turned up a few times. The V and J genes are TRBV5-1 and TRBJ2-5; D is uncertain. CDR3 length: 14 amino acids. Germline CDR1 is SGHRS and CDR2 is YFSETQ. The V end lost 0 bases, the J end lost 3 bases, and 9 bases lay between the germline ends. Here the CDR3 DNA reads TGCGCCAGCAGCTTGGGTGTGCGTGAAGAGACCCAGTACTTC. The encoded protein is CASSLGVREETQYF.